This T cell receptor (beta chain) was recorded in a study of shared clonotypes between healthy human individuals (dated by TCRdb to 2020 to 2021). With respect to the entire study: The cohort comprised two women and a few men aged 18 to 49 years. For each donor, CD4 naive and CD4 memory were each run on three plates, CD8 naive on two plates, and CD8 memory on one plate. Blood TCR repertoires of four to six healthy adults were deeply sequenced to estimate repertoire size and the extent of clonotype sharing between individuals. Different laboratories and diverse techniques were used to prepare libraries and sequence TCR repertoires, to increase sequencing depth and limit assay-specific biases. Between about 0.85 and 9.5 billion PBMCs per donor were obtained by leukapheresis.

Via the germline V gene (reference sequence), CDR1 is SGHAT and CDR2 FQDESV. There are 13 amino acids in the CDR3, from cysteine to phenylalanine inclusive. Only the CDR3 region is kept as DNA, spanning 39 bases read in frame from base 1. Between the V and J ends, shortened by 1 base and 10 bases respectively, the junction contains 14 bases. The donors were healthy, HIV-negative adults who had no recently reported acute infections or vaccinations. All donors were Caucasian adults living in Nashville, Tennessee, USA. CD4+ T cells were enriched by magnetic negative selection, after which naive cells were positively selected on CD45RA and the negative fraction was taken as the memory subset. Blood was collected by leukapheresis, and PBMCs were isolated by Ficoll-Histopaque density gradient centrifugation and then cryopreserved in liquid nitrogen vapor phase. Analytical flow cytometry was used to check the purity and quantity of every magnetically sorted T cell population. From each sorted fraction, genomic DNA was isolated and quantified by UV absorbance on a Nanodrop 2000c.

TCR CDR3 regions were amplified from genomic DNA by multiplex PCR using the deep immunoSEQ assay. Extracted genomic DNA from each cell subset was spread evenly across all wells of several immunoSEQ 96-well plates, with each plate serving as a replicate. For sorted subsets, around 0.2 ug of genomic DNA, equivalent to roughly 33,000 T cell genomes, went into each replicate PCR. Purified libraries were quantified with a Qubit 3.0 fluorometer, sized on a Bioanalyzer 2100, and re-quantified with the KAPA Library Quantification kit. Every immunoSEQ 96-well plate was sequenced on a separate single-read 150-cycle Illumina NextSeq 550 flow cell. Regarding the original processing steps: Because the immunoSEQ output included only junctional sequences and no quality scores, the filtering could not be the same as the filtering used for full-length reads. To assign V/J genes and CDR3, sequences were annotated using PyIR, a Python wrapper for IgBLAST v1.9, with IMGT germline references. Any read was removed if the V/J assignment was weak (E-value above 1e-6), the CDR3 was missing, or the read contained stop codons, out-of-frame junctions, or ambiguous translated residues. A V3J clonotype was defined by an identical inferred V gene, J gene, and CDR3 amino acid sequence. Percentage overlap between repertoires was calculated by dividing the number of shared unique clonotypes by the size of the smaller repertoire. Richness of each repertoire was evaluated using RTK rarefaction, the Chao1 estimator, and Recon v2.1 estimates of unobserved clonotypes. Generation probabilities for all TCRbeta clonotypes obtained by the gDNA method from a handful of donors were computed using OLGA. Entries here come from immuneACCESS through TCRdb and include only in-frame sequences with V and J called. Some clones fail to appear in such tables; in the studies checked, an unresolved V gene covers under half of the shortfall, and the cause of the remainder is unknown. The V and J calls and clone size were taken over from that table, and D and trimming were inferred from the DNA. Recorded for this sample are about 1 million clones; roughly 70% of them occurred a single time. The top ten clonotypes cover roughly 1.5% of the sample.

A remark on this clone: Its antigen is still unknown. Nothing much larger sits one base from this clone, and base qualities are not available.

Findings and caveats that apply to the study as a whole: Based on pairwise subsampling, the degree of clonotype sharing among donors was expected to be affected by sequencing depth. Naive subsets generally had larger estimated clonotype richness than memory subsets did. Sampling was limited to blood, and TCR repertoires in tissue likely differ from TCR repertoires in blood. Across a few donors, approximately 5% of naive CD4, roughly 3.4% of naive CD8, approximately 2.5% of memory CD4, and approximately 0.42% of memory CD8 clonotypes were shared. Higher generation probabilities were observed for clonotypes shared by all four sorted-subset donors than for non-shared clonotypes. The small number of donors limited the genetic and exposure-history diversity represented. Rarefaction of sorted-subset datasets indicated incomplete sequencing despite the large sequencing depth.

The TCR originated in a young man in good health. The sequenced material came from memory CD4+ T cells sorted from blood. Interpreted using the paper, the cell subset or site label stands for: CD45RA-negative fraction. The chain links TRBV11-1 with TRBJ2-7; TRBD1 is a weak D gene call, 5 bases matching. The bases read TGTGCCAGCAGCTTAGGTGGGGCCGCTCCACAGTACTTC. Translated, this is CASSLGGAAPQYF. The full variable domain, with segments outside the CDR3 supplied by the reference TRBV11-1 and TRBJ2-7 proteins, appears as EAEVAQSPRYKITEKSQAVAFWCDPISGHATLYWYRQILGQGPELLVQFQDESVVDDSQLPKDRFSAERLKGVDSTLKIQPAELGDSAMYLCASSLGGAAPQYFGPGTRLTVT.